The 32 T cell receptor beta chains reported below all come from one sample, sequenced in a study of blood T cell repertoires in COVID-19. Profiled with immunoSEQ multiplex PCR; TCRdb holds only in-frame clones, not every one. Here the sample spans approximately 150,000 clones, 81% being singletons. The sample was peripheral blood. These receptor sequences come from a man aged 55-75 years with active or convalescent COVID-19.

The chain joins TRBV11-2 to TRBJ2-5, with 8 bases identical to TRBD1. This CDR3 contains 16 residues. The germline gives CDR1 SGHAT, CDR2 FQNNGV. Trimming cost V 0 bases and J 3 bases; bases outside gene matches: 6. The CDR3 region has the DNA TGTGCCAGCAGCTTAGATTGGACAGGGCATAAAGAGACCCAGTACTTC. Protein: CASSLDWTGHKETQYF.

The CDR3 DNA reads as TGTGCCAGCAGCCAGACTTCGAGAGAGCAGTACTTC. Translated: CASSQTSREQYF. The chain joins TRBV7-2 to TRBJ2-7; D gene uncertain. Trimming removed 5 bases from V and 7 bases from J, with 12 bases in between. Per the germline V gene, CDR1 is SGHTA and CDR2 is FQGNSA. This CDR3 contains 12 residues.

The chain joins TRBV6-5 to TRBJ2-1; perhaps TRBD2 as D (6 bases). V gave up 7 bases and J gave up 5 bases, with 12 bases separating them. The germline V gene encodes CDR1 MNHEY and CDR2 SVGAGI. The CDR3 contains 13 residues. The CDR3 region is CASIKGTHNEQFF. CDR3 nucleotides: TGTGCCAGCATTAAGGGGACTCACAATGAGCAGTTCTTC.

This clone was picked up one time. The V call is TRBV2, the J call TRBJ2-5; 8 nucleotides match TRBD2. The V gene's germline CDR1 is SNHLY and CDR2 FYNNEI. The CDR3 length is 13 residues. The ends lost 6 bases at V and 0 bases at J; junction bases unmatched: 0. Here the CDR3 reads CASRGLDQETQYF. The CDR3 coding sequence is TGTGCCAGCAGGGGACTAGACCAAGAGACCCAGTACTTC.

CDR3 sequence: CATSDPNRGETQYF. The DNA of the CDR3 is TGTGCCACCAGTGATCCGAACAGGGGAGAGACCCAGTACTTC. The gene calls are TRBV24-1 and TRBJ2-5; TRBD1 aligns across 7 bases. Trimming cost V 3 bases and J 4 bases; bases outside gene matches: 4. The CDR3 has 14 amino acids. Germline V gives CDR1 KGHDR, CDR2 SFDVKD.

The chain couples TRBV9 to TRBJ1-6, with 8 bases aligning to TRBD1. The germline gives CDR1 SGDLS, CDR2 YYNGEE. The CDR3 runs to 15 residues. V lost 3 bases and J lost 7; bases outside the gene matches: 6. CDR3 sequence: CASSAGTGKNSPLHF. DNA for the CDR3: TGTGCCAGCAGCGCCGGGACAGGCAAGAATTCACCCCTCCACTTT.

The gene calls are TRBV28 and TRBJ2-5, with 10 positions matching TRBD1. The J segment lost 4 bases and the V segment lost 5 bases, leaving 10 bases of the junction unmatched. The CDR3 runs 16 residues. Looked up from germline, CDR1 is MDHEN and CDR2 is SYDVKM. The CDR3 is CASSDNLGQGRETQYF. The CDR3 nucleotides are TGTGCCAGCAGTGATAACTTGGGACAGGGGCGAGAGACCCAGTACTTC.

The rearrangement uses TRBV10-3 and TRBJ2-1; perhaps TRBD1 as D (5 bases). This CDR3 region has 17 residues. Trimming left V 0 bases short and J 4 bases short, with 16 bases between. The V gene's germline CDR1 is ENHRY and CDR2 SYGVKD. In DNA form, the CDR3 reads TGTGCCATCAGTGAGTCCTCCTCAGGGTCCCCTTACAATGAGCAGTTCTTC. It is translated as CAISESSSGSPYNEQFF.

The chain uses TRBV7-9 and TRBJ1-6; the D is unclear. V was trimmed by 5 bases and J by 9 bases, leaving 11 bases between them. CDR1 is SEHNR, CDR2 FQNEAQ, per germline (reference sequence). This CDR3 contains 13 residues. The DNA of the CDR3 is TGTGCCAGCAGCAGGCAGGAGGGTTCACCCCTCCACTTT. Translating it yields CASSRQEGSPLHF. Variable domain in full (rest from reference TRBV7-9 and TRBJ1-6): DTGVSQNPRHKITKRGQNVTFRCDPISEHNRLYWYRQTLGQGPEFLTYFQNEAQLEKSRLLSDRFSAERPKGSFSTLEIQRTEQGDSAMYLCASSRQEGSPLHFGNGTRLTVT.

The sample holds a few counts of this clone. CDR3 coding DNA: TGTGCCAGCAGGAAAGGACAGGGAAACACCATATATTTT. As protein: CASRKGQGNTIYF. The genes are TRBV6-5 and TRBJ1-3; D possibly corresponds to TRBD1 (6 bases). Germline loops: CDR1 MNHEY, CDR2 SVGAGI. This CDR3 has 13 amino acids. V was trimmed by 6 bases and J by 4 bases, leaving 10 bases between them.

The chain carries TRBV28 and TRBJ1-4; D possibly corresponds to TRBD1 (5 bases). CDR3 length: 15 residues. Germline CDR1 MDHEN, CDR2 SYDVKM. V gave up 6 bases and J gave up 7 bases, with 18 bases separating them. The CDR3 nucleotides read TGTGCCAGCAGGCCCCAGGGTAGGGAGGCTGAAAAACTGTTTTTT. Residues: CASRPQGREAEKLFF.

This chain links TRBV27 with TRBJ2-2; D gene ambiguous. Trimming cost V 5 bases and J 2 bases, with 15 bases left between them. CDR1 and CDR2 (germline): MNHEY, SMNVEV (reference sequence). The CDR3 totals 16 residues. Here the CDR3 reads CASSPTIGGNTGELFF. The CDR3 DNA sequence: TGTGCCAGCAGTCCTACTATTGGCGGCAACACCGGGGAGCTGTTTTTT.

This clone was found once. The chain is built from TRBV28 and TRBJ2-1, with D perhaps TRBD2 (6 bases). Germline CDR1 reads MDHEN; CDR2 reads SYDVKM. CDR3 size: 15 residues. V lost 2 bases to trimming and J lost 4 bases, with 12 bases between them. Here the CDR3 DNA reads TGTGCCAGCAGTTTAGGGCTAGCGCCTTACAATGAGCAGTTCTTC. Protein product: CASSLGLAPYNEQFF.

This clone was detected only once. V is TRBV4-1 and J is TRBJ1-1; 7 bases match TRBD1. The germline V gene encodes CDR1 MGHRA and CDR2 YSYEKL. This CDR3 spans 17 amino acids. Trimming took 1 base from V and 1 from J; bases not matched to a gene: 9. CDR3 loop: CASSQGRIGTENTEAFF. The CDR3 DNA follows: TGCGCCAGCAGCCAAGGACGGATCGGGACAGAGAACACTGAAGCTTTCTTT.

Written as DNA, the CDR3 is TGTGCCAGCAGTTACTCAGGGACAGACGCTAACTATGGCTACACCTTC. Protein: CASSYSGTDANYGYTF. The J gene is TRBJ1-2, the V gene TRBV6-6, with TRBD1 matching 7 bases. Germline V gene sequence: CDR1 MNHNY, CDR2 SVGAGI (reference sequence). With 0 bases clipped from V and 0 bases from J, the junction kept 4 bases outside the gene matches. CDR3 length equals 16 residues.

The chain couples TRBV2 to TRBJ2-7; perhaps TRBD2 as D (5 bases). Germline V gives CDR1 SNHLY, CDR2 FYNNEI. The CDR3 runs 14 residues. V was shortened by 6 bases and J by 1 base, with 13 bases between the two germline ends. This chain's CDR3 is CASSRTFLSYEQYF. CDR3 DNA sequence: TGTGCCAGCAGCCGGACTTTCCTTTCCTACGAGCAGTACTTC.

V is TRBV21-1 and J is TRBJ2-7; the DNA was not used to check the table's D call, TRBD2. TRBV21-1 is a recognized pseudogene. CDR3 length: 19 residues. In DNA, the CDR3 is TGTGCCAGCAGCCTTAAACTATCCAGCAGGAACAGGAGGGACTACGAGCAGTACTTC. Encoded protein: CASSLKLSSRNRRDYEQYF.

The rearrangement joins TRBV11-1 to TRBJ2-1, with D possibly matching TRBD2 (5 bases). The CDR3 runs to 15 residues. The germline gives CDR1 SGHAT, CDR2 FQDESV (reference sequence). The ends were cut back, 5 bases at V and 3 bases at J, with 14 bases in the middle. DNA of the CDR3: TGTGCCAGCAGCATAACTAGAGATTTCTACAATGAGCAGTTCTTC. Translation: CASSITRDFYNEQFF.

The gene calls are TRBV19 and TRBJ2-5, with 7 positions matching TRBD1. The junction had 8 bases not matched to a gene; V was cut back by 3 bases and J by 1 base. CDR3 size: 16 residues. CDR1 and CDR2 (germline): LNHDA, SQIVND (reference sequence). DNA for the CDR3: TGTGCCAGTAGTATCGGGGTGGACAGGATCCAAGAGACCCAGTACTTC. Translating gives CASSIGVDRIQETQYF. The full variable domain, rest sourced from reference TRBV19 and TRBJ2-5, is DGGITQSPKYLFRKEGQNVTLSCEQNLNHDAMYWYRQDPGQGLRLIYYSQIVNDFQKGDIAEGYSVSREKKESFPLTVTSAQKNPTAFYLCASSIGVDRIQETQYFGPGTRLLVL.

The genes are TRBV5-1 and TRBJ2-7; D may be TRBD2 (5 bases). CDR3 length: 15 amino acids. Trimming removed 4 bases from V and 1 base from J, with 15 bases in between. The germline CDR1 and CDR2 sequences are SGHRS and YFSETQ. DNA of the CDR3: TGCGCCAGCAGCCTAGGTTGGAGCGGTTCCTACGAGCAGTACTTC. Amino acid sequence: CASSLGWSGSYEQYF.

V and J are TRBV11-2 and TRBJ2-2; TRBD1 might be the D (6 bases). V was pared by 7 bases and J by 3 bases, with 15 bases between. The CDR3 length is 15 residues. Looked up from germline, CDR1 is SGHAT and CDR2 is FQNNGV. The chain's CDR3 is CASTLDRSYTGELFF. The CDR3 nucleotides are TGTGCCAGCACCCTAGACAGGTCCTACACCGGGGAGCTGTTTTTT.

The chain is built from TRBV29-1 and TRBJ1-2; no reliable D call. Germline assignment: CDR1 SQVTM and CDR2 ANQGSEA. CDR3 length equals 15 residues. Trimming cost V 1 base and J 2 bases, with 14 bases left between them. CDR3 sequence: CSVEAPIGGNYGYTF. The CDR3 nucleotides are TGCAGCGTTGAAGCTCCCATCGGCGGAAACTATGGCTACACCTTC.

V is TRBV6-5 and J is TRBJ2-2; possible D gene TRBD2, 5 bases. Trimming stripped 6 bases from V and 6 bases from J, with 8 bases between. Germline V gives CDR1 MNHEY, CDR2 SVGAGI. The CDR3 has 12 residues. In DNA, the CDR3 is TGTGCCAGCAGCCGGGGTTCCGGGGAGCTGTTTTTT. Protein product: CASSRGSGELFF.

The chain carries TRBV5-6 and TRBJ1-1; D is undetermined. Germline CDR1 reads SGHDT; CDR2 reads YYEEEE. The CDR3 covers 13 residues. Trimming shortened V by 4 bases and J by 2 bases, and 9 bases separated the two germline ends. The chain's CDR3 is CASSTTLNTEAFF. The CDR3 coding sequence is TGTGCCAGCAGCACGACACTTAACACTGAAGCTTTCTTT.

The rearrangement links TRBV7-6 to TRBJ1-2; 9 bases are a match to TRBD1. V lost 4 bases and J lost 8; bases outside the gene matches: 11. Germline CDR1 SGHVS, CDR2 FNYEAQ. The CDR3 loop spans 15 amino acids. DNA for the CDR3: TGTGCCAGCAGCTCCGGGACAGGGCTTAGACAGGGCTACACCTTC. Protein: CASSSGTGLRQGYTF. Full variable domain (remainder filled in from reference TRBV7-6 and TRBJ1-2): GAGVSQSPRYKVTKRGQDVALRCDPISGHVSLYWYRQALGQGPEFLTYFNYEAQQDKSGLPNDRFSAERPEGSISTLTIQRTEQRDSAMYRCASSSGTGLRQGYTFGSGTRLTVV.

The V gene is TRBV4-1, the J gene TRBJ1-2; 7 bases agree with TRBD1. The CDR3 contains 13 residues. Germline trimming cut 4 bases from V and 8 bases from J; bases unmatched to any gene: 7. Germline loops: CDR1 MGHRA, CDR2 YSYEKL. The CDR3 protein is CASSPKGTVGYTF. The CDR3 nucleotides are TGCGCCAGCAGCCCGAAGGGGACAGTAGGCTACACCTTC.

The J gene is TRBJ1-2, the V gene TRBV28, with D possibly TRBD1 on 5 matching bases. Trimming stripped 4 bases from V and 8 bases from J, with 11 bases between. Germline loops: CDR1 MDHEN, CDR2 SYDVKM. The CDR3 is made up of 12 amino acids. The CDR3 spells CASSYQGGGYTF. The DNA for the CDR3 is TGTGCCAGCAGTTATCAGGGAGGGGGCTACACCTTC.

The chain carries TRBV6-5 and TRBJ2-1; TRBD1 is a possible D gene (6 bases). Germline V lookup: CDR1 MNHEY, CDR2 SVGAGI. CDR3 size: 15 residues. V was trimmed by 6 bases and J by 0 bases, leaving 12 bases between them. The CDR3 coding sequence is TGTGCCAGCAGGCAGGACAGAATCTCCTACAATGAGCAGTTCTTC. Translating gives CASRQDRISYNEQFF.

The V gene is TRBV24-1, the J gene TRBJ2-1, with D perhaps TRBD2 (6 bases). Germline loops: CDR1 KGHDR, CDR2 SFDVKD. The CDR3 extends over 14 amino acids. The germline V and J ends were trimmed by 0 bases and 5 bases, with 7 bases remaining between them. CDR3 protein: CATSDLGGNNEQFF. CDR3 in DNA: TGTGCCACCAGTGATTTGGGGGGGAACAATGAGCAGTTCTTC.

The chain has TRBV27 and TRBJ1-4; a possible D gene is TRBD1 (5 bases). This CDR3 region has 15 residues. CDR1 is MNHEY, CDR2 SMNVEV, per germline (reference sequence). V was cut by 5 bases and J by 8 bases, with 18 bases left in between. The CDR3 DNA reads as TGTGCCAGCAGTCCCACGGGGGAGGGGTGGGAAAAACTGTTTTTT. Encoded protein: CASSPTGEGWEKLFF. Complete variable domain (other parts from reference TRBV27 and TRBJ1-4): EAQVTQNPRYLITVTGKKLTVTCSQNMNHEYMSWYRQDPGLGLRQIYYSMNVEVTDKGDVPEGYKVSRKEKRNFPLILESPSPNQTSLYFCASSPTGEGWEKLFFGSGTQLSVL.

The CDR3 DNA is TGTGCCAGCAGCCCATATCATCAGGTCGATCAGCCCCAGCATTTT. This translates into CASSPYHQVDQPQHF. This chain joins TRBV11-3 and TRBJ1-5; no reliable D call. CDR1 SGHNT and CDR2 YENEEA come from the germline V gene. V lost 5 bases to trimming and J lost 5 bases, with 16 bases between them. The CDR3 contains 15 residues.

V is TRBV6-6 and J is TRBJ1-1, with 8 bases matching TRBD1. Germline V gives CDR1 MNHNY, CDR2 SVGAGI (reference sequence). The CDR3 consists of 11 residues. The trim removed 5 bases at V and 10 bases at J, leaving 3 bases unmatched. CDR3 sequence (DNA): TGTGCCAGCAGTCAAACAGGGGGAGCTTTCTTT. Amino acid sequence: CASSQTGGAFF.